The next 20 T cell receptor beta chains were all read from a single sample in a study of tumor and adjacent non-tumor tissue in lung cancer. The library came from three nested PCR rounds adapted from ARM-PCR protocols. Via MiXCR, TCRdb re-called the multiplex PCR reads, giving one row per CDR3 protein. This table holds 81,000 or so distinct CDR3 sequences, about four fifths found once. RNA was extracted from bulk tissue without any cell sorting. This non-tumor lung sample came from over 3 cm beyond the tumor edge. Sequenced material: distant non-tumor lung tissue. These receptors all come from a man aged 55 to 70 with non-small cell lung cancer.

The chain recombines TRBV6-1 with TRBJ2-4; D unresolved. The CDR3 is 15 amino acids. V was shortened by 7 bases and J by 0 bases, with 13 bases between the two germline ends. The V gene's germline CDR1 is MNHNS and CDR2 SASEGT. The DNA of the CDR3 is TGTGCCAGCACCATCGGTACCGAAGCCAAAAACATTCAGTACTTC. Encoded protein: CASTIGTEAKNIQYF.

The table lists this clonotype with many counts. The CDR3 DNA sequence: TGCAGTGCCAGGGACTTTACCACAGATACGCAGTATTTT. Translated: CSARDFTTDTQYF. The chain recombines TRBV20-1 with TRBJ2-3, with D perhaps matching TRBD2 (6 bases). CDR1 and CDR2 from the germline V gene are DFQATT and SNEGSKA (reference sequence). Trimming stripped 6 bases from V and 2 bases from J, with 12 bases between. This CDR3 has 13 amino acids.

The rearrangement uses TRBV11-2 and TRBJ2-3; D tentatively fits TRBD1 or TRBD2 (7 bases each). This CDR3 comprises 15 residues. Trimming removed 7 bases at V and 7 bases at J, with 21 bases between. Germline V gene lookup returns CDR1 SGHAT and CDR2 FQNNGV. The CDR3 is CASNFPREGAYTQYF. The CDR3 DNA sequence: TGTGCCAGCAACTTTCCCAGGGAGGGGGCATATACGCAGTATTTT. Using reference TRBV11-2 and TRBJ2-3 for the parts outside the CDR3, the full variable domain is EAGVAQSPRYKIIEKRQSVAFWCNPISGHATLYWYQQILGQGPKLLIQFQNNGVVDDSQLPKDRFSAERLKGVDSTLKIQPAKLEDSAVYLCASNFPREGAYTQYFGPGTRLTVL.

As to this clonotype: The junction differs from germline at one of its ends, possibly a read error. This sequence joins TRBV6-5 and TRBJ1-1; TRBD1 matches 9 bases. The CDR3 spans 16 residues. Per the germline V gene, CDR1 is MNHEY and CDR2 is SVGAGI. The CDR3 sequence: CAGSYMGTGRNTEAFF. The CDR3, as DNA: TGTGCCGGCAGTTACATGGGGACAGGGCGGAACACTGAAGCTTTCTTT.

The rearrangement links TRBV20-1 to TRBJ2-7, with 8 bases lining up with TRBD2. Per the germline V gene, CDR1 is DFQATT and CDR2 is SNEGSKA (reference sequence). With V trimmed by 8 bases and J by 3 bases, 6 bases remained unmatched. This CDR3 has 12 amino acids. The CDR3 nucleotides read TGCAGTCTTAGCGGGAACGGCTACGAGCAGTACTTC. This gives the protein CSLSGNGYEQYF.

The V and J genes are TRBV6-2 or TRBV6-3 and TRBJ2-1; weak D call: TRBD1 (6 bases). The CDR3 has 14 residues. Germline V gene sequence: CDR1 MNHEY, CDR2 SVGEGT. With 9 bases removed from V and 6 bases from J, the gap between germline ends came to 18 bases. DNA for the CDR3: TGTGCCAGTATCGTCCGGACAGCCCGCAATGAGCAGTTCTTC. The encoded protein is CASIVRTARNEQFF.

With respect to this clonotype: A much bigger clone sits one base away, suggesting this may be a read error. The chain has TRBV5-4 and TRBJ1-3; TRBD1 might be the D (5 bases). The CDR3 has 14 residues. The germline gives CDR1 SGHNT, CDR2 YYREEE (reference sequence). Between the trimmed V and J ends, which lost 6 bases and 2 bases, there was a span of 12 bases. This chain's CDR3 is CASTLQGAGNTIYF. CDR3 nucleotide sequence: TGTGCCAGCACCCTTCAGGGCGCTGGAAACACCATATATTTT.

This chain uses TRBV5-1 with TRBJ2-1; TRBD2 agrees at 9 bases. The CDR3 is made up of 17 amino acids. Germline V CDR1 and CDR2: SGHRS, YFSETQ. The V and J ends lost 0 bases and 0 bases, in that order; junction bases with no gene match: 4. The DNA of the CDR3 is TGCGCCAGCAGCTTGGCGGCGGGGGGGCGCTCCTACAATGAGCAGTTCTTC. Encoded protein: CASSLAAGGRSYNEQFF.

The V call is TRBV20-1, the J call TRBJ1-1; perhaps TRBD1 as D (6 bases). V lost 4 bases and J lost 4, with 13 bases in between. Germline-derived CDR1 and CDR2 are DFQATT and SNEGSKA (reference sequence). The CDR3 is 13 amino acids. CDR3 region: CSAKTYRVTEAFF. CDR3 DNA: TGCAGTGCTAAAACCTACAGGGTCACTGAAGCTTTCTTT.

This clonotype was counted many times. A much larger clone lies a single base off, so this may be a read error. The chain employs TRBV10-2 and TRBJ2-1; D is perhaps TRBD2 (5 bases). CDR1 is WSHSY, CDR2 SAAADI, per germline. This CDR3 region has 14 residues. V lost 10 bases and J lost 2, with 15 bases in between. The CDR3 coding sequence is TGCGCCACCTATGGGAGCGGTCCCTACAATGAGCAGTTCTTC. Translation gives CATYGSGPYNEQFF.

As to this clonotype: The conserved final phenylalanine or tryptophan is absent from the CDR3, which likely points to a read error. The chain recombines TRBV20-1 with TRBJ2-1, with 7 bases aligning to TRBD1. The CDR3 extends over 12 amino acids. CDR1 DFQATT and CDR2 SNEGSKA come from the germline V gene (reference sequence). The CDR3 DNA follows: TGCAATGCTAGTGACAGGGCCGATGTGCAGTTCCTC. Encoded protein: CNASDRADVQFL.

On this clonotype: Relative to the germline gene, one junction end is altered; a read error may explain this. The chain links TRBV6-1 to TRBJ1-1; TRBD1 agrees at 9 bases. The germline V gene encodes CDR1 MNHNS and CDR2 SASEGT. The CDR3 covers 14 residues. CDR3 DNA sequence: TGTGTCAGCAGAGAGGACAGGGGCGACACTGAAGCTTTCTTT. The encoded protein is CVSREDRGDTEAFF.

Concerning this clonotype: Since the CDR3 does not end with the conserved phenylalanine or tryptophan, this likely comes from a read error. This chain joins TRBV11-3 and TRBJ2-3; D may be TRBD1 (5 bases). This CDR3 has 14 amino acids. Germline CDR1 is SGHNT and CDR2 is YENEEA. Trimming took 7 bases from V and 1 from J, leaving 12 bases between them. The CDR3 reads CASTLVTGTDTQYI. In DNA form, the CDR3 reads TGTGCCAGCACCTTGGTGACAGGCACAGATACGCAGTATATT.

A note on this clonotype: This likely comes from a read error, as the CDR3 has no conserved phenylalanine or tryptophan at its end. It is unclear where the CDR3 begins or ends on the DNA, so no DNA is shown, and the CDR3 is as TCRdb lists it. The CDR3 sequence is CASSPQGVKYNEHFL. The chain links TRBV4-3 to TRBJ2-1; TRBD1 is the table's D call and was not checked against the DNA. 15 amino acids form the CDR3, both terminal residues included. The germline gives CDR1 LGHNA, CDR2 YSLEER.

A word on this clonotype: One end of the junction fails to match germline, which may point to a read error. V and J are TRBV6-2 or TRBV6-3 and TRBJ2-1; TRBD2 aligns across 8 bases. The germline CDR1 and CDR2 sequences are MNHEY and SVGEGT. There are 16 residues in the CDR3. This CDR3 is CANRKGSGRQVNEQFF. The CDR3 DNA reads TGTGCCAACAGGAAGGGGAGCGGGAGACAGGTCAATGAGCAGTTCTTT.

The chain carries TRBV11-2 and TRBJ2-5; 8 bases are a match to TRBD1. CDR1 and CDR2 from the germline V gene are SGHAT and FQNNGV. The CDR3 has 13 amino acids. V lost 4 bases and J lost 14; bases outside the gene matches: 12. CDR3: CASSSTGGEAQYF. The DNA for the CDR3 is TGTGCCAGCAGCTCTACAGGGGGAGAGGCGCAATACTTC.

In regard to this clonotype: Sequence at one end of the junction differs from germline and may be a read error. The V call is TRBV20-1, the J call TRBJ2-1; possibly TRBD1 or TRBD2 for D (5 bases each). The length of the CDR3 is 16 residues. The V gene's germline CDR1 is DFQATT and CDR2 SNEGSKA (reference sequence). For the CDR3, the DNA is TGCAGTGCTCATTCCCGAACCGGGACCGCCAACAATGATCAGTTCTTC. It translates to CSAHSRTGTANNDQFF.

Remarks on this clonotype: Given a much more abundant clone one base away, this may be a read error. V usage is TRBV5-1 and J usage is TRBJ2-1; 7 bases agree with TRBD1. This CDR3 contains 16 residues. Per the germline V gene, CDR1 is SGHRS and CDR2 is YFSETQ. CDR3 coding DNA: TGCGCCATCAGCTTGGCACAGGGGACCCCCTACAATGAGCAGTTCTTC. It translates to CAISLAQGTPYNEQFF. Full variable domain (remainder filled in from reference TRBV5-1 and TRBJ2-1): KAGVTQTPRYLIKTRGQQVTLSCSPISGHRSVSWYQQTPGQGLQFLFEYFSETQRNKGNFPGRFSGRQFSNSRSEMNVSTLELGDSALYLCAISLAQGTPYNEQFFGPGTRLTVL.

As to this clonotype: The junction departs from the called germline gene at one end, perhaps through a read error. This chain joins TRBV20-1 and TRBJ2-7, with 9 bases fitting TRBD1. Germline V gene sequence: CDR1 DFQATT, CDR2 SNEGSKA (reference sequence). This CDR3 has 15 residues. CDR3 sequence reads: CSTRPGTGSSYEQYF. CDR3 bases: TGCAGTACTAGGCCCGGGACAGGGAGCTCCTATGAGCAGTACTTC.

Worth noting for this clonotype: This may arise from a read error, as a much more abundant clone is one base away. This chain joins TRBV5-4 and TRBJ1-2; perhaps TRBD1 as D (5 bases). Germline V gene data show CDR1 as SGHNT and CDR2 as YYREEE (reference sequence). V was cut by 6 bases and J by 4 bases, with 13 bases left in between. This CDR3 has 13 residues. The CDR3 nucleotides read TGTGCCAGCAACTTTAGTGGGGGCTATGGCTACACCTTC. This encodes CASNFSGGYGYTF.